This TCR beta chain was found in a study of blood T cell repertoires in COVID-19. Study in general: Nucleic acid was either cDNA or gDNA, and it came from T cells, B-cell-depleted T cells, or PBMCs.

V lost 2 bases and J lost 3; bases outside the gene matches: 14. CDR1 and CDR2 from the germline V gene are SGHRS and YFSETQ. The CDR3 contains 17 residues. Original processing notes: Researchers report that nucleated cell counts were estimated from reference gene primer amplification. The table came from immunoSEQ multiplex PCR; TCRdb's copy has only in-frame clones and leaves some out. Clone size and the V and J calls come from that table; the DNA yielded D and trimming. The sample includes a few hundred thousand clones, around 84% of them seen just once. Sample: peripheral blood. The chain combines TRBV5-1 with TRBJ2-7; 7 bases map to TRBD1. This clonotype was sampled from a man aged 55-75 years with acute or convalescent COVID-19. The CDR3 spells CASSFTSLTGTFYEQYF. CDR3 DNA: TGCGCCAGCAGCTTTACTTCTTTGACAGGGACATTCTACGAGCAGTACTTC.